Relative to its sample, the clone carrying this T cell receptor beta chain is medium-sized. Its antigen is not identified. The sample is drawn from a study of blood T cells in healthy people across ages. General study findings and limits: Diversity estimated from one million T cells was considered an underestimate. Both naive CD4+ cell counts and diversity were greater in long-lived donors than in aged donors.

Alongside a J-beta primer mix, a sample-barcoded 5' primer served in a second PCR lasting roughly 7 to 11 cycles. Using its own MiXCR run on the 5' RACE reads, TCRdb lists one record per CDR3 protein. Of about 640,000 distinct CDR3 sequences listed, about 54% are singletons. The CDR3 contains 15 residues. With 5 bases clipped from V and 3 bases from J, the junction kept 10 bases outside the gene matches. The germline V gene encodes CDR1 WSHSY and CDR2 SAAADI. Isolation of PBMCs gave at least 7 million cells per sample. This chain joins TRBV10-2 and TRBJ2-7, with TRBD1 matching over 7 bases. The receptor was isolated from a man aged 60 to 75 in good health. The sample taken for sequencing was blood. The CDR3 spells CASSPGQVKLYEQYF. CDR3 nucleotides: TGCGCCAGCAGTCCTGGACAGGTGAAACTCTACGAGCAGTACTTC.